These 22 T cell receptor beta chains originate from one sample sequenced in a study of cytomegalovirus exposure and HLA in healthy donors. This PCR relied on a set of 60 Vbeta primers and 13 Jbeta primers. Here immunoSEQ multiplex PCR was the method, and the copy in TCRdb shows in-frame clones only, minus some. The profile covers around 180,000 clones, with 85% appearing a single time and 1% taken by the ten largest. Sequencing input: PBMCs. Receptors originate from a boy between 2 and 10 years old in good health and CMV-seronegative.

The CDR3 coding sequence is TGCGCCAGCAGCTTGGCTGATGAGCAGTTCTTC. Its translation is CASSLADEQFF. The rearrangement uses TRBV5-1 and TRBJ2-1; D gene ambiguous. Germline V gene data show CDR1 as SGHRS and CDR2 as YFSETQ. The CDR3 covers 11 residues. V was clipped by 0 bases and J by 8 bases, with 3 bases between them.

The chain employs TRBV5-6 and TRBJ2-1; a weak D match, TRBD1 (5 bases). CDR3 length: 13 amino acids. CDR1 is SGHDT and CDR2 is YYEEEE in the germline V gene. The ends were cut back, 4 bases at V and 10 bases at J, with 15 bases in the middle. CDR3 in amino acids: CASSGDRGWEQFF. The DNA for the CDR3 is TGTGCCAGCAGCGGCGACAGAGGCTGGGAGCAGTTCTTC. Complete variable domain (other parts from reference TRBV5-6 and TRBJ2-1): DAGVTQSPTHLIKTRGQQVTLRCSPKSGHDTVSWYQQALGQGPQFIFQYYEEEERQRGNFPDRFSGHQFPNYSSELNVNALLLGDSALYLCASSGDRGWEQFFGPGTRLTVL.

The chain uses TRBV7-2 and TRBJ2-7, with 7 bases lining up with TRBD2. Trimming at V came to 5 bases and at J to 6 bases, leaving 16 bases not matched to a gene. Germline V CDR1 and CDR2: SGHTA, FQGNSA. The CDR3 is made up of 16 amino acids. CDR3 protein: CASSTSWARGTAEQYF. The CDR3 DNA is TGTGCCAGCAGCACTTCGTGGGCGCGGGGGACCGCCGAGCAGTACTTC.

The J gene is TRBJ1-2, the V gene TRBV6-6; D gene uncertain. Germline V lookup: CDR1 MNHNY, CDR2 SVGAGI (reference sequence). Deletions cut 6 bases from V and 4 bases from J, with 21 bases between. This CDR3 comprises 16 residues. The CDR3 DNA sequence: TGTGCCAGCAGGGGTGATCAGGCGCACTCGTCCTATGGCTACACCTTC. Its translation is CASRGDQAHSSYGYTF.

This chain joins TRBV2 and TRBJ1-4, with TRBD1 identical over 7 bases. The ends lost 8 bases at V and 5 bases at J; junction bases unmatched: 8. Germline CDR1 reads SNHLY; CDR2 reads FYNNEI. This CDR3 spans 14 amino acids. This CDR3 is CASLEEQGNEKLFF. The CDR3 DNA reads as TGTGCCAGCCTTGAGGAACAGGGGAATGAAAAACTGTTTTTT.

This sequence joins TRBV7-2 and TRBJ1-2, with a possible D match to TRBD1 (6 bases). The V gene's germline CDR1 is SGHTA and CDR2 FQGNSA. The V and J ends lost 2 bases and 2 bases respectively, with 12 bases between them. The CDR3 covers 15 residues. CDR3 residues: CASSLSRGGNYGYTF. The CDR3, as DNA: TGTGCCAGCAGCTTATCTAGGGGGGGGAACTATGGCTACACCTTC. The full variable domain, with the rest looked up from reference TRBV7-2 and TRBJ1-2, is GAGVSQSPSNKVTEKGKDVELRCDPISGHTALYWYRQSLGQGLEFLIYFQGNSAPDKSGLPSDRFSAERTGGSVSTLTIQRTQQEDSAVYLCASSLSRGGNYGYTFGSGTRLTVV.

The chain combines TRBV29-1 with TRBJ2-3; no reliable D call. Germline-derived CDR1 and CDR2 are SQVTM and ANQGSEA. Trimming shortened V by 4 bases and J by 2 bases, and 10 bases separated the two germline ends. The CDR3 extends over 13 amino acids. CDR3 amino acids: CSVGQRITDTQYF. The CDR3 DNA is TGCAGCGTTGGGCAGAGGATCACAGATACGCAGTATTTT.

The chain has TRBV6-1 and TRBJ1-2; TRBD1 might be the D (5 bases). Germline V gives CDR1 MNHNS, CDR2 SASEGT. The CDR3 is made up of 14 amino acids. Deletions cut 3 bases from V and 3 bases from J, with 11 bases between. The CDR3 nucleotides are TGTGCCAGCAGTGAGACGTCGGGGGACTATGGCTACACCTTC. This gives the protein CASSETSGDYGYTF.

CDR3 protein: CASSLLPGQIYGYTF. The DNA of the CDR3 is TGTGCCAGCAGTTTACTACCGGGACAGATCTATGGCTACACCTTC. The rearrangement uses TRBV27 and TRBJ1-2; 7 bases are shared with TRBD1. V lost 2 bases to trimming and J lost 4 bases; unmatched junction nucleotides: 7. This CDR3 comprises 15 residues. Germline V lookup: CDR1 MNHEY, CDR2 SMNVEV (reference sequence).

The V and J genes are TRBV7-9 and TRBJ2-3; the D gene is possibly TRBD2 (5 bases). The CDR3 loop spans 11 amino acids. Germline assignment: CDR1 SEHNR and CDR2 FQNEAQ (reference sequence). The CDR3 reads CVVARGDTQYF. The CDR3 bases are TGTGTAGTGGCCAGAGGGGATACGCAGTATTTT.

This clone was detected once. The chain uses TRBV4-2 and TRBJ1-1, with unresolved D. The CDR3 is 15 residues long. The germline V and J ends were trimmed by 1 base and 1 base, with 10 bases remaining between them. The V gene's germline CDR1 is LGHNA and CDR2 YNFKEQ. CDR3 DNA: TGTGCCAGCAGCCAAGCCTCCGAGAAGAACACTGAAGCTTTCTTT. Its translation is CASSQASEKNTEAFF.

CDR3 coding DNA: TGTGCCAGCTCACAGACTCGGGACAGGGTGGCAAATGAGCAGTTCTTC. Translated: CASSQTRDRVANEQFF. The genes are TRBV18 and TRBJ2-1, with TRBD1 matching over 9 bases. Germline lookup yields CDR1 KGHSH and CDR2 LQKENI. V gave up 4 bases and J gave up 7 bases; unmatched junction bases: 11. This CDR3 has 16 amino acids.

J is TRBJ2-5 and V is TRBV11-2, with 12 bases matching TRBD2. V lost 4 bases to trimming and J lost 4 bases; unmatched junction nucleotides: 7. The CDR3 sequence is 16 residues long. Germline assignment: CDR1 SGHAT and CDR2 FQNNGV. The CDR3 protein is CASSSSTSGRRETQYF. The CDR3 DNA reads as TGTGCCAGCAGCTCCTCGACTAGCGGGAGACGAGAGACCCAGTACTTC.

DNA of the CDR3: TGTGCCACGGGGGGGTTGTCTGAAAAACTGTTTTTT. Its protein product is CATGGLSEKLFF. The chain joins TRBV10-3 to TRBJ1-4; D might be TRBD1 (5 bases). This CDR3 spans 12 amino acids. In germline, CDR1 is ENHRY, CDR2 SYGVKD. V was trimmed by 10 bases and J by 7 bases, leaving 13 bases between them.

The chain carries TRBV27 and TRBJ1-6; 9 bases map to TRBD1. CDR3 length equals 16 residues. Germline trimming cut 4 bases from V and 10 bases from J; bases unmatched to any gene: 11. Germline values: CDR1 MNHEY, CDR2 SMNVEV (reference sequence). CDR3 DNA: TGTGCCAGCAGTTCGCAGACCGGGACAGGGCAATCACCCCTCCACTTT. It specifies CASSSQTGTGQSPLHF.

The chain is built from TRBV5-1 and TRBJ2-5, with unresolved D. The end of the DNA is better explained by TRBJ2-7, so the J call may be wrong. CDR1 and CDR2 (germline): SGHRS, YFSETQ. The CDR3 extends over 13 amino acids. For the CDR3, the DNA is TGCGCCAGCAGCTTGGCAGACATCTACGAGCAGTACTTC. It translates to CASSLADIYEQYF.

The chain employs TRBV5-1 and TRBJ2-4; possible D gene TRBD1, 5 bases. CDR3 length: 16 residues. Germline V gene data show CDR1 as SGHRS and CDR2 as YFSETQ. V was cut by 4 bases and J by 0 bases, with 14 bases left in between. CDR3 coding DNA: TGCGCCAGCAGCGTTTCCCCCCAGGGAGCCAAAAACATTCAGTACTTC. Protein: CASSVSPQGAKNIQYF.

CDR3: CASSLLSGGRAFF. The CDR3 bases are TGTGCCAGCAGCTTACTTTCAGGGGGAAGAGCTTTCTTT. The V call is TRBV5-5, the J call TRBJ1-1; TRBD1 aligns across 7 bases. Trimming cost V 2 bases and J 10 bases; bases outside gene matches: 8. This CDR3 is 13 amino acids long. Germline values: CDR1 SGHKS, CDR2 YYEKEE (reference sequence).

The chain recombines TRBV6-4 with TRBJ1-1; D is unclear. Trimming shortened V by 0 bases and J by 1 base, and 3 bases separated the two germline ends. CDR3 length: 13 residues. Germline CDR1 MRHNA, CDR2 SNTAGT. DNA of the CDR3: TGTGCCAGCAGTGACTCCGGGAACACTGAAGCTTTCTTT. Residues: CASSDSGNTEAFF.

This chain links TRBV5-4 with TRBJ2-1; D might be TRBD1 (6 bases). Germline assignment: CDR1 SGHNT and CDR2 YYREEE (reference sequence). The CDR3 sequence is 13 residues long. Deletions cut 1 base from V and 10 bases from J, with 12 bases between. The CDR3 nucleotides read TGTGCCAGCAGCTTGTCAGGGGCTTGGGAGCAGTTCTTC. Translated, it gives CASSLSGAWEQFF. The full variable domain, rest sourced from reference TRBV5-4 and TRBJ2-1, is ETGVTQSPTHLIKTRGQQVTLRCSSQSGHNTVSWYQQALGQGPQFIFQYYREEENGRGNFPPRFSGLQFPNYSSELNVNALELDDSALYLCASSLSGAWEQFFGPGTRLTVL.

This chain uses TRBV5-1 with TRBJ2-2; 10 bases align to TRBD1. Germline values: CDR1 SGHRS, CDR2 YFSETQ. After removal of 4 bases from V and 7 bases from J, the junction contained 7 bases not matched to a gene. The CDR3 spans 15 residues. The CDR3 here is CASSQRTGGVGELFF. The CDR3 coding sequence is TGCGCCAGCAGCCAAAGGACAGGGGGGGTCGGGGAGCTGTTTTTT.

V usage is TRBV27 and J usage is TRBJ2-1; TRBD1 might be the D (6 bases). This CDR3 has 19 residues. Trimming took 2 bases from V and 9 from J, leaving 29 bases between them. Germline V gene data show CDR1 as MNHEY and CDR2 as SMNVEV (reference sequence). The CDR3 region has the DNA TGTGCCAGCAGTTTACCGACAGGACCAGGAGGATTAATAATGGCTGAGCAGTTCTTC. Amino acid sequence: CASSLPTGPGGLIMAEQFF.